This T cell receptor (beta chain) was recovered during a study of shared clonotypes between healthy human individuals. With 1 base clipped from V and 6 bases from J, the junction kept 4 bases outside the gene matches. The length of the CDR3 is 15 residues. Germline V gives CDR1 LNHNV, CDR2 YYDKDF (reference sequence). Some clones are missing from TCRdb's copy, which holds only in-frame ones; the method was immunoSEQ multiplex PCR. The data contain about 2.4 million clones, over 85% of them seen just once; the ten biggest clones take up around 0.4%. The chain joins TRBV15 to TRBJ2-2; 8 nucleotides match TRBD2. Sequences were obtained from naive CD4+ T cells from PBMCs. Subset specified: CD45RA+ positively selected. The TCR sequence derives from a man younger than 30 in good health. Some clones in this sample may be carry-over from other donors' samples. The CDR3 DNA follows: TGTGCCACCAGCAGAGCCGGGACTAGTTCCGGGGAGCTGTTTTTT. This sequence encodes CATSRAGTSSGELFF.